Included here is one TCR beta chain sequence, with context. Generated by immunoSEQ multiplex PCR, the TCRdb table keeps only in-frame clones and is missing some. The data show approximately 170,000 clones, roughly nine tenths seen once. The junction had 1 base not matched to a gene; V was cut back by 3 bases and J by 5 bases. The CDR3 contains 13 residues. The germline V gene encodes CDR1 KGHSH and CDR2 LQKENI. The source of the sample is a study of control samples from healthy donors and cancer patients. The sequenced sample was blood. This TCR was sampled from a woman in her twenties or thirties in good health. V and J are TRBV18 and TRBJ2-1, with 7 bases identical to TRBD1. CDR3 residues: CASSPGQNNEQFF. The CDR3 nucleotides read TGTGCCAGCTCACCGGGACAGAACAATGAGCAGTTCTTC.